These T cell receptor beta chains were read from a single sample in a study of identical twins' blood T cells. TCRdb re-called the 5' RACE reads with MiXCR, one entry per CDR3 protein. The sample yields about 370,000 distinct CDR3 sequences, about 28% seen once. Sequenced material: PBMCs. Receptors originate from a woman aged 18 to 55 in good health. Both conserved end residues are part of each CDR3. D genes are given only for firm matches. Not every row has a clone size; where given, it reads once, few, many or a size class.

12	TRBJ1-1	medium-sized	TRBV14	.	TGTGCCAGCAGCCAAGACCGGCTTGGCGCTTTCTTT	CASSQDRLGAFF
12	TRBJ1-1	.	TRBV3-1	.	TGTGCCAGCAGCGAGCGTTTGACCGAAGCTTTCTTT	CASSERLTEAFF
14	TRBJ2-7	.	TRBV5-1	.	TGCGCCAGCAGCTTGGCTGGGGCTTTGAACGAGCAGTACTTC	CASSLAGALNEQYF
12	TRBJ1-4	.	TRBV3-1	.	TGTGCCAGCAGCCAAGGAAGTCGCGGGCTGTTTTTT	CASSQGSRGLFF
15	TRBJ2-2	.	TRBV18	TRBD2	TGTGCCAGCTCACCTGGGACTAGCACTCACGGGGAGCTGTTTTTT	CASSPGTSTHGELFF
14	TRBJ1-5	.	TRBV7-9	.	TGTACCAGCAGTACCACAGGGAAGCGGCAGCCCCAGCATTTT	CTSSTTGKRQPQHF
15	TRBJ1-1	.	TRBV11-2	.	TGTGCCAGCAGCTTAGTGGCAGGGTCCCTTACGGAAGCTTTCTTT	CASSLVAGSLTEAFF
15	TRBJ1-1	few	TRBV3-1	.	TGTGCCAGCAGCCAAGCGGGTAGGGGGGACACTGAAGCTTTCTTT	CASSQAGRGDTEAFF
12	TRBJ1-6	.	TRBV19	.	TGTGCCAGTAGTAACGGGAATTCACCCCTCCACTTT	CASSNGNSPLHF
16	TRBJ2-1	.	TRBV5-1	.	TGCGCCAGCGCCCTTGACTGGGGGTACTCCTACAATGAGCAGTTCTTC	CASALDWGYSYNEQFF
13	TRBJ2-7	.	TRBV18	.	TGTGCCAGCTCACCACCGACAGCCTACGAGCAGTACTTC	CASSPPTAYEQYF
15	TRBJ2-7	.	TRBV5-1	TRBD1	TGCGCCAGCAGCTTGGTCAGCCCGGGACAGGATTCACAGTACTTC	CASSLVSPGQDSQYF
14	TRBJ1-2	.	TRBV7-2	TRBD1	TGTGCCAGCAGCGGGACAGCCCAAAACTATGGCTACACCTTC	CASSGTAQNYGYTF
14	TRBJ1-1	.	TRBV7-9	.	TGTGCCAGCAGCTTAGGAGGCTTGACGGTTGAAGCTTTCTTT	CASSLGGLTVEAFF
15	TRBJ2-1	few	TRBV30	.	TGTGCCTGGAGTGGGGGATTTGGGTCCTACAATGAGCAGTTCTTC	CAWSGGFGSYNEQFF
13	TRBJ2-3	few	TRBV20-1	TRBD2	TGCAGTGCGCCCGGGGGGGGCACAGATACGCAGTATTTT	CSAPGGGTDTQYF
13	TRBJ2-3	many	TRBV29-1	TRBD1	TGCAGCGTCGGGACAGTTTTCACAGATACGCAGTATTTT	CSVGTVFTDTQYF
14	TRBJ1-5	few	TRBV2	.	TGTGCCAGCAGTGCCACAGCAACCGATCAGCCCCAGCATTTT	CASSATATDQPQHF
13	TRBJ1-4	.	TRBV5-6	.	TGTGCCAGCAGCTCCGGGACGGAGGAAAAACTGTTTTTT	CASSSGTEEKLFF
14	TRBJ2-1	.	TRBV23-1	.	TGCGCCAGCAGTCAAAAAGTTTGGGTGAATGAGCAGTTCTTC	CASSQKVWVNEQFF
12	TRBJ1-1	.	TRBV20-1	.	TGCAGTGCGTTGACAGTGGACACTGAAGCTTTCTTT	CSALTVDTEAFF
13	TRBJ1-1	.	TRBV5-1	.	TGCGCCAGCAGCTGGGTAGGATACACTGAAGCTTTCTTT	CASSWVGYTEAFF
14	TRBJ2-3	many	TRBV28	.	TGTGCCAGCAGTTTGGGACCTAGCACAGATACGCAGTATTTT	CASSLGPSTDTQYF
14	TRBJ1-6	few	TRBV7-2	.	TGTGCCAGCAGCTTATTGGCCAATAATTCACCCCTCCACTTT	CASSLLANNSPLHF
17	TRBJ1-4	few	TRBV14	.	TGTGCCAGCAGCCAAAAAAAAAACGGGCCGAATAATGAAAAACTGTTTTTT	CASSQKKNGPNNEKLFF
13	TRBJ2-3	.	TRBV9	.	TGTACCAGCAGCTACACCCGGGGAGATACGCAGTATTTT	CTSSYTRGDTQYF
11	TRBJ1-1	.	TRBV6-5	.	TGTGCCAGCATTTCTGGCACTGAAGCTTTCTTT	CASISGTEAFF
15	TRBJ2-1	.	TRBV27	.	TGTGCCGGCAGTTTACGGGGAATCTCCTACAATGAGCAGTTCTTC	CAGSLRGISYNEQFF
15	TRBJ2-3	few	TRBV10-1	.	TGCGCCAGCAGTGAAAGGGTTACTAGCACAGATACGCAGTATTTT	CASSERVTSTDTQYF
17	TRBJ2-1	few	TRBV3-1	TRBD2	TGTGCCAGCAGCCCAATAGCGGGAGGAAGCTCCTACAATGAGCAGTTCTTC	CASSPIAGGSSYNEQFF
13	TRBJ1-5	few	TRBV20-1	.	TGCAGTGCCGCAAGGGGCAACAATCAGCCCCAGCATTTT	CSAARGNNQPQHF
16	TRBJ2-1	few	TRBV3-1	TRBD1	TGTGCCAGCAGCCAAGAGCCGACAGGGTATTTGGATGAGCAGTTCTTC	CASSQEPTGYLDEQFF
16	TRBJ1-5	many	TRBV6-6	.	TGTGCCAGCAGTTACTCTTGGCCTAGAAGCAATCAGCCCCAGCATTTT	CASSYSWPRSNQPQHF
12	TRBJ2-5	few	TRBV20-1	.	TGCAGTGCTAGAAGGGTAGGGGAGACCCAGTACTTC	CSARRVGETQYF
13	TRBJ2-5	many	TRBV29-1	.	TGCAGCGTTTTGAATAGGGGTATTGAGACCCAGTACTTC	CSVLNRGIETQYF
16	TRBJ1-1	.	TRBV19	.	TGTGCCAGTATGGTTAGGTGGAGTTCGGTGAACACTGAAGCTTTCTTT	CASMVRWSSVNTEAFF
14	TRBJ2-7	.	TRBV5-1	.	TGCGCCAGCAGCACTTTTGCGGGACGCTACGAGCAGTACTTC	CASSTFAGRYEQYF
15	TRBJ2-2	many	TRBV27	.	TGTGCCAGCAGCCGAGGACTATCGAACACCGGGGAGCTGTTTTTT	CASSRGLSNTGELFF
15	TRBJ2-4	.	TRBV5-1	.	TGCGCCAGCAGCCGGGATACTCTAGCCAAAAACATTCAGTACTTC	CASSRDTLAKNIQYF
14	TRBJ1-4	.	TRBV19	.	TGTGCCAGCAGCCGGGCCGCCTTTAATGAAAAACTGTTTTTT	CASSRAAFNEKLFF